The clone carrying this T cell receptor beta chain was detected many times. The germline CDR1 and CDR2 sequences are LGHNA and YSLEER. Between the trimmed V and J ends, which lost 0 bases and 7 bases, there was a span of 12 bases. This CDR3 spans 14 amino acids. Time point defined: sample taken at primary tumor resection. Unsorted whole RNA from tumor, nontumor lung or frozen PBMC underwent sequencing. In TCRdb, the 5' RACE reads were re-called with MiXCR into one record per CDR3 protein. The profile shows around 92,000 distinct CDR3 sequences, approximately 12% of them singletons. This entry belongs to a study of spatial heterogeneity in lung cancer.

The J gene is TRBJ2-5, the V gene TRBV4-3, with unresolved D. The receptor comes from a male donor with early-stage non-small cell lung cancer. The sample was PBMCs, taken at surgery. Here the CDR3 reads CASSQDLGSRTQYF. CDR3 bases: TGCGCCAGCAGCCAAGATCTGGGTTCGCGGACCCAGTACTTC.